The next 7 T cell receptor beta chains were all read from a single sample in a study of breast tumors, draining lymph nodes, adjacent tissues. Samples came from axillary lymph nodes draining the breast cancer. Each CDR3 protein gets one entry after TCRdb re-called the multiplex PCR reads with MiXCR. The top ten hold roughly 1.3% of the sample, which has around 230,000 distinct CDR3 sequences, 32% seen once. Sequencing was performed on axillary lymph node tissue. These receptors all come from a female donor with breast cancer. Some clones in this sample may be carry-over from other donors' samples.

Points on this clonotype: A single base separates this from a much larger clone, so it may be a read error. This chain links TRBV6-5 with TRBJ2-5; 8 bases are a match to TRBD2. CDR3 length: 17 amino acids. Germline assignment: CDR1 MNHEY and CDR2 SVGAGI. CDR3 region: CASSHPSSSGYQKTQYF. In DNA, the CDR3 is TGTGCCAGCAGTCACCCGTCATCTAGCGGGTACCAAAAGACCCAGTACTTC.

The chain carries TRBV9 and TRBJ2-1; the match to TRBD2 covers 9 bases. From germline, CDR1 is SGDLS and CDR2 YYNGEE. The CDR3 is 17 amino acids. V was pared by 0 bases and J by 4 bases, with 8 bases of the junction left unmatched. CDR3 DNA: TGTGCCAGCAGCGTAGCTACCCGACTAGCGGCATACAATGAGCAGTTCTTC. Translating it yields CASSVATRLAAYNEQFF.

This clonotype came up many times. J is TRBJ2-1 and V is TRBV24-1; 8 bases map to TRBD2. This CDR3 spans 15 amino acids. The V segment lost 5 bases and the J segment 0 bases; nucleotides outside the gene matches: 2. Germline loops: CDR1 KGHDR, CDR2 SFDVKD. Written as DNA, the CDR3 is TGTGCCACCAGTGCGGGGGGGAGCTCCTACAATGAGCAGTTCTTC. This codes for CATSAGGSSYNEQFF.

As concerns this clonotype: The junction departs from germline at one end; a sequencing error may be responsible. This chain links TRBV11-3 with TRBJ2-1; the match to TRBD2 covers 10 bases. This CDR3 region has 15 residues. The V gene's germline CDR1 is SGHNT and CDR2 YENEEA. CDR3 sequence: CASSPGLAANNKQFF. In DNA, the CDR3 is TGTGCCAGCAGCCCAGGACTAGCGGCAAACAATAAGCAGTTCTTC.

This clonotype was found many times. The chain links TRBV24-1 to TRBJ1-3; a possible D gene is TRBD1 (5 bases). The germline V gene has CDR1 KGHDR and CDR2 SFDVKD. The CDR3 sequence is 17 residues long. Trimming cost V 0 bases and J 0 bases, with 11 bases left between them. This chain's CDR3 is CATSDLAGTFSGNTIYF. CDR3 nucleotide sequence: TGTGCCACCAGTGATTTGGCCGGGACCTTCTCTGGAAACACCATATATTTT.

V is TRBV2 and J is TRBJ2-1, with 7 bases matching TRBD2. CDR3 length equals 14 residues. Germline CDR1 reads SNHLY; CDR2 reads FYNNEI. The V segment lost 4 bases and the J segment 3 bases; nucleotides outside the gene matches: 3. In nucleotides, the CDR3 is TGTGCCAGCAGTGGGGCGGGAGTCTACAATGAGCAGTTCTTC. It encodes CASSGAGVYNEQFF.

The chain couples TRBV11-1 to TRBJ1-5, with D perhaps matching TRBD1 (5 bases). Germline V lookup: CDR1 SGHAT, CDR2 FQDESV (reference sequence). The CDR3 consists of 15 residues. The ends were cut back, 5 bases at V and 11 bases at J, with 22 bases in the middle. The DNA for the CDR3 is TGTGCCAGCAGCCCTCCCGGGGCTTTGGGGGAGACCCAGCATTTT. This translates into CASSPPGALGETQHF. Full variable domain (rest looked up from reference TRBV11-1 and TRBJ1-5): EAEVAQSPRYKITEKSQAVAFWCDPISGHATLYWYRQILGQGPELLVQFQDESVVDDSQLPKDRFSAERLKGVDSTLKIQPAELGDSAMYLCASSPPGALGETQHFGDGTRLSIL.